This T cell receptor (beta chain) was sequenced for a study of cytomegalovirus exposure and HLA in healthy donors. Primers included in the PCR were 60 Vbeta and 13 Jbeta primers. The protocol was immunoSEQ multiplex PCR, while the TCRdb copy is restricted to in-frame clones and leaves out a portion. The sample has 95,000 to 150,000 clones; less than 20% are singletons. Study-level results: In an earlier analysis, about 87% or about 30%: the productive usage of most TCR beta V segments. Researchers counted roughly 150 TCR beta chains as cytomegalovirus-associated. As a later analysis revealed, most CMV-associated TCR beta chains appeared HLA-restricted.

Germline CDR1 reads SGHRS; CDR2 reads YFSETQ. The CDR3 length is 14 residues. V was shortened by 2 bases and J by 5 bases, with 13 bases between the two germline ends. Regarding this clone: The antigen remains unidentified.

The receptor was isolated from a woman aged 18-30 years in good health and CMV-seronegative. The chain is built from TRBV5-1 and TRBJ2-5, with D uncertain. Sequencing was performed on PBMCs. CDR3 in amino acids: CASSLSPIGETQYF. The CDR3 DNA is TGCGCCAGCAGCTTAAGTCCCATCGGGGAGACCCAGTACTTC.